Only a few counts were recorded for the clone carrying this T cell receptor beta chain. Its specificity is not known. As it was prepared, the TCRbeta library received unique molecular identifiers. TCRdb reanalysed the PCR reads using MiXCR and keeps one entry per CDR3 protein. The sample includes a few hundred thousand distinct CDR3 sequences, 20% to 30% seen only once; the top ten take about 35%. These data originate in a study of T-cell reconstitution after alpha-beta-depleted transplantation in children. Study observations and caveats: T-cell counts and diversity at one year following transplant were attributed mainly to newly produced T cells. Several hundred rapidly expanded clones from non-depleted graft cells reportedly supplied alpha-beta T cells about two months post-transplant. Some patients' high day-60 TCRbeta diversity was attributed to recipient cells surviving conditioning.

Trimming pared 4 bases from V and 0 bases from J, leaving 16 bases between. Looked up from germline, CDR1 is SGHRS and CDR2 is YFSETQ. The CDR3 totals 17 residues. The source was PBMCs, collected before TCRalphabeta/CD19-depleted stem cell transplant. The TCR sequence derives from a boy younger than two with Wiskott-Aldrich syndrome, due to receive a stem cell transplant. The chain combines TRBV5-1 with TRBJ2-2, with D maybe TRBD1 (7 bases). The CDR3 region is CASSLRGTATNTGELFF. CDR3 coding DNA: TGCGCCAGCAGCCTTCGGGGGACAGCCACGAACACCGGGGAGCTGTTTTTT.